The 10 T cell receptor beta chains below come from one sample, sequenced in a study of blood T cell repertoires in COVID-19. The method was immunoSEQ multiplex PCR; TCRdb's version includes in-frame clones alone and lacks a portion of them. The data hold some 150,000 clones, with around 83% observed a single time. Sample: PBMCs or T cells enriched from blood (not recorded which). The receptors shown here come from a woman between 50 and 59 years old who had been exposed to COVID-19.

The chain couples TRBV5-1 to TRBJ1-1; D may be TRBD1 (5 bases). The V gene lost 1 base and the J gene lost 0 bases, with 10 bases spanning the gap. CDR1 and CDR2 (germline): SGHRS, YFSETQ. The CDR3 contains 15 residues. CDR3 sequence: CASSLRTSMNTEAFF. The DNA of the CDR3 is TGCGCCAGCAGCTTGAGGACATCGATGAACACTGAAGCTTTCTTT.

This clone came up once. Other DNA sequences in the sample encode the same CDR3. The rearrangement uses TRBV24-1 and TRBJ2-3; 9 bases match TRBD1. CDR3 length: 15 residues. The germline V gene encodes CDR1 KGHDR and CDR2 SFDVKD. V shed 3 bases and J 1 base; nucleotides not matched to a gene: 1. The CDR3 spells CATSDRTGGTDTQYF. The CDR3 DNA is TGTGCCACCAGTGATAGGACAGGGGGCACAGATACGCAGTATTTT.

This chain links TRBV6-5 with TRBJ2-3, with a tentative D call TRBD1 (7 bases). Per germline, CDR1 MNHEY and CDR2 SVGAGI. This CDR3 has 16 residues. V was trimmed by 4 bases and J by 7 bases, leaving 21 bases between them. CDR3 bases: TGTGCCAGCAGTTGGGGGGCCGGGACAGCACAACATACGCAGTATTTT. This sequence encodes CASSWGAGTAQHTQYF.

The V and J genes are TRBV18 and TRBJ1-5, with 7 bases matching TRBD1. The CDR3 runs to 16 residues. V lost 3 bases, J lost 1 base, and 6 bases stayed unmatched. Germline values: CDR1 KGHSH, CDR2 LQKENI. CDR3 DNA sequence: TGTGCCAGCTCACCGACGACAGGGATGAGCAATCAGCCCCAGCATTTT. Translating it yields CASSPTTGMSNQPQHF.

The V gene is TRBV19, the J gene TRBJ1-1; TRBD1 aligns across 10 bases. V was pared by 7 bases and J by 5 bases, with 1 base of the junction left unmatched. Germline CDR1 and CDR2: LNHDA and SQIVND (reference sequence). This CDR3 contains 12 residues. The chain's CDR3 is CASKDRGTEAFF. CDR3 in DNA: TGTGCCAGTAAGGACAGGGGGACTGAAGCTTTCTTT.

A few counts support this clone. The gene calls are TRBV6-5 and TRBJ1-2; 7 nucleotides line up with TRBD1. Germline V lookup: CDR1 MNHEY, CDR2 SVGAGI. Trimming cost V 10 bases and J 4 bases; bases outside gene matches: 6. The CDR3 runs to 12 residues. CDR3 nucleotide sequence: TGTGCCACCGTAGGGGGCCCCTATGGCTACACCTTC. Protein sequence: CATVGGPYGYTF.

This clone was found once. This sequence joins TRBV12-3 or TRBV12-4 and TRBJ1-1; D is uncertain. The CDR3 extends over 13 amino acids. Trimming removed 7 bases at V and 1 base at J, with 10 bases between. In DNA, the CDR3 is TGTGCCAGCACCCCCCCCAGGAACACTGAAGCTTTCTTT. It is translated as CASTPPRNTEAFF.

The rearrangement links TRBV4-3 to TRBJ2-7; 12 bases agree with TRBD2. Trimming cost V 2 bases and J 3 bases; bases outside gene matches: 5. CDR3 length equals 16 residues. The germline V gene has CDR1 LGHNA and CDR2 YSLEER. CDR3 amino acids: CASSQRPSGRVYEQYF. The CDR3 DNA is TGCGCCAGCAGCCAAAGACCTAGCGGGAGGGTCTACGAGCAGTACTTC.

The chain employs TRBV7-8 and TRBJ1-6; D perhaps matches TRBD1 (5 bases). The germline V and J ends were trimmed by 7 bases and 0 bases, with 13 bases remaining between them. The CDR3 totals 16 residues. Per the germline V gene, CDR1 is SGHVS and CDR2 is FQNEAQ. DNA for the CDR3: TGTGCCAGCAACTCAAAAGGGGCCTCCTATAATTCACCCCTCCACTTT. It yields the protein CASNSKGASYNSPLHF.

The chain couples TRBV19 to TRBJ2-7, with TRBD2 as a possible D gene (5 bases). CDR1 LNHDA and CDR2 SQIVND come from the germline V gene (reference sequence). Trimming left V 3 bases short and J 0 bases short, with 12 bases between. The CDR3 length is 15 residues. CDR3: CASSMANAGSYEQYF. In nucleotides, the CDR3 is TGTGCCAGTAGTATGGCCAATGCGGGCTCCTACGAGCAGTACTTC.